This T cell receptor beta chain was identified during a study of graft-versus-host responses after intestinal transplantation. In the study overall: All recipients got anti-thymocyte globulin induction, then tacrolimus and steroids for 2 to 4 years.

About this clone: Its matching antigen is unknown.

CDR1 is SGDLS, CDR2 YYNGEE, per germline. Trimming left V 0 bases short and J 0 bases short, with 11 bases between. The CDR3 extends over 16 amino acids. Study-level points and caveats: Peak circulating GvH clone levels tracked with early post-transplant HvG declines.

Clones were sequenced by immunoSEQ multiplex PCR, and TCRdb holds only the in-frame ones, with some missing. Among about 110,000 clones listed, approximately 93% were seen once. The genes are TRBV9 and TRBJ2-3, with D possibly TRBD2 on 6 matching bases. The TCR sequence derives from a human donor who was the organ donor for an intestinal transplant. The sequenced sample was unstimulated CD8+ T cells sorted from spleen or lymph node cells, obtained before transplant. The CDR3 loop reads CASSVVAAGSTDTQYF. The CDR3, as DNA: TGTGCCAGCAGCGTAGTAGCGGCGGGCAGCACAGATACGCAGTATTTT.